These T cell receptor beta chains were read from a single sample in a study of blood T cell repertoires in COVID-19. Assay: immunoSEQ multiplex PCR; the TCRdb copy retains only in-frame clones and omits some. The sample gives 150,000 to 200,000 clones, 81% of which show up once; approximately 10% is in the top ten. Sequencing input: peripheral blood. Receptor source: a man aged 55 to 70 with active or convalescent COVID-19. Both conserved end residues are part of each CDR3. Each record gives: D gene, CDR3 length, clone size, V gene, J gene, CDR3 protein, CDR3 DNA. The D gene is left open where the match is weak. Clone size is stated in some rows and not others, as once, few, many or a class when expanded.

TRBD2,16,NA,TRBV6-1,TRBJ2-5,CASSEAHGTSQETQYF,TGTGCCAGCAGTGAAGCACACGGGACTAGCCAAGAGACCCAGTACTTC
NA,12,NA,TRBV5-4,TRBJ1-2,CASSFSQYGYTF,TGTGCCAGCAGCTTTTCCCAATATGGCTACACCTTC
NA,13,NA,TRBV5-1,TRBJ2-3,CASSIAEADTQYF,TGCGCCAGCAGTATAGCTGAGGCGGATACGCAGTATTTT
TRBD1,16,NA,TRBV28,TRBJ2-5,CASRRNRGHRGETQYF,TGTGCCAGCAGGCGGAACAGGGGCCACCGAGGGGAGACCCAGTACTTC
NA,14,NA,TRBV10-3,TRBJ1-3,CAISRQVSGNTIYF,TGTGCCATCAGTAGGCAGGTCTCTGGAAACACCATATATTTT
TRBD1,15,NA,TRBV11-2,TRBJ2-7,CASSFGNRGASEQYF,TGTGCCAGCAGCTTTGGAAACAGGGGGGCATCCGAGCAGTACTTC
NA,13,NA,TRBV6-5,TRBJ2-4,CASRDQTENIQYF,TGTGCCAGCAGAGACCAGACAGAAAACATTCAGTACTTC
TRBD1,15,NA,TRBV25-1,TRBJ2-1,CASSVTGTGGDEQFF,TGTGCCAGCAGCGTGACCGGGACAGGGGGAGATGAGCAGTTCTTC
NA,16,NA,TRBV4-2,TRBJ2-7,CASSQGGGGAVYEQYF,TGTGCCAGCAGCCAAGGAGGTGGGGGGGCCGTCTACGAGCAGTACTTC
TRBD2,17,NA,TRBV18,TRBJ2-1,CASSPGLAGVVSNEQFF,TGTGCCAGCTCACCGGGACTAGCGGGAGTAGTGAGCAATGAGCAGTTCTTC
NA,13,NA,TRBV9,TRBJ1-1,CASSVAPDTEAFF,TGTGCCAGCAGCGTAGCGCCGGACACTGAAGCTTTCTTT
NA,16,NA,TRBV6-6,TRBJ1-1,CASSYSSPGVNTEAFF,TGTGCCAGCAGTTACTCTAGCCCGGGGGTGAACACTGAAGCTTTCTTT
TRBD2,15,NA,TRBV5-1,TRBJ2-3,CASSPTSGGTDTQYF,TGCGCCAGCAGCCCGACTAGCGGGGGCACAGATACGCAGTATTTT
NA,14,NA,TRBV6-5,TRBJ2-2,CASFPPVNTGELFF,TGTGCCAGCTTCCCGCCAGTGAACACCGGGGAGCTGTTTTTT
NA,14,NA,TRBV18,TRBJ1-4,CASSPSRSNEKLFF,TGTGCCAGCTCACCATCCCGGAGTAATGAAAAACTGTTTTTT
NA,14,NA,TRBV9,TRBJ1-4,CASSVGLSNEKLFF,TGTGCCAGCAGCGTGGGGCTATCTAATGAAAAACTGTTTTTT
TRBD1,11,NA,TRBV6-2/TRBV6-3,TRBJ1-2,CASSQTGGSVF,TGTGCCAGCAGTCAAACAGGGGGCTCGGTCTTC
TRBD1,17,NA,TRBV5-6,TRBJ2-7,CASSFRADRGQSYEQYF,TGTGCCAGCAGCTTTAGGGCCGACAGGGGGCAATCCTACGAGCAGTACTTC
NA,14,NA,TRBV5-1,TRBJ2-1,CASMAGLAYNEQFF,TGCGCCAGCATGGCGGGGTTAGCTTACAATGAGCAGTTCTTC
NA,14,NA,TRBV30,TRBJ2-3,CAWSEGGEADTQYF,TGTGCCTGGAGTGAGGGGGGGGAAGCAGATACGCAGTATTTT
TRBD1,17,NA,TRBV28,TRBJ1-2,CASSSSGTGTTNYGYTF,TGTGCCAGCAGTTCCTCCGGGACAGGGACAACTAACTATGGCTACACCTTC
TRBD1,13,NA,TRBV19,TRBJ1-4,CAGGQETNEKLFF,TGTGCCGGGGGACAGGAAACTAATGAAAAACTGTTTTTT
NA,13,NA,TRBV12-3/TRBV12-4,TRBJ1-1,CASSFGGDTEAFF,TGTGCCAGCAGTTTCGGGGGAGACACTGAAGCTTTCTTT
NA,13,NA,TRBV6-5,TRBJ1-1,CASRSGVSTEAFF,TGTGCCAGCAGGTCAGGGGTAAGCACTGAAGCTTTCTTT
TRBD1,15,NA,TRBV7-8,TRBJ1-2,CASSLGTGGVYGYTF,TGTGCCAGCAGCTTAGGTACAGGGGGTGTCTATGGCTACACCTTC
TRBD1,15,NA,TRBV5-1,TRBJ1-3,CASSLEGAVGNTIYF,TGCGCCAGCAGCTTAGAGGGGGCCGTTGGAAACACCATATATTTT
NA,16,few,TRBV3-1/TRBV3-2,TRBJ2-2,CASSQDPGLGSGELFF,TGTGCCAGCAGCCAAGATCCAGGGCTGGGGTCCGGGGAGCTGTTTTTT
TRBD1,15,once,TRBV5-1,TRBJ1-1,CASSDRVGIDTEAFF,TGCGCCAGCAGCGACAGGGTAGGAATTGACACTGAAGCTTTCTTT
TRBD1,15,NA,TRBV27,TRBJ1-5,CASSFEGTGGQPQHF,TGTGCCAGCAGCTTTGAAGGGACAGGGGGCCAGCCCCAGCATTTT
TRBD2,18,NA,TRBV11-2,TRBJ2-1,CASSLDGSGGASYNEQFF,TGTGCCAGCAGCTTAGATGGTAGCGGGGGAGCATCCTACAATGAGCAGTTCTTC
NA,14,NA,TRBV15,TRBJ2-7,CATSPQGYPGEQYF,TGTGCCACCAGCCCACAGGGTTACCCTGGCGAGCAGTACTTC
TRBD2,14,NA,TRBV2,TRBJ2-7,CASRPGRISYEQYF,TGTGCCAGCCGACCCGGGAGGATATCCTACGAGCAGTACTTC
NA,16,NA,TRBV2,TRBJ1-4,CASSGQGPATNEKLFF,TGTGCCAGCAGTGGCCAGGGCCCTGCAACTAATGAAAAACTGTTTTTT
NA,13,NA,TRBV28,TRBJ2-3,CASSSVNTDTQYF,TGTGCCAGCAGTTCGGTCAACACAGATACGCAGTATTTT
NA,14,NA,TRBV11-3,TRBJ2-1,CASSLGAPGDEQFF,TGTGCCAGCAGCTTAGGGGCTCCCGGGGATGAGCAGTTCTTC
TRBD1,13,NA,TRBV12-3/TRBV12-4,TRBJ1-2,CASSLGTGRDYTF,TGTGCCAGCAGTCTTGGGACAGGACGAGACTACACCTTC
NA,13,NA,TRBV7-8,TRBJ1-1,CASSPRGNTEAFF,TGTGCCAGCAGTCCCCGAGGGAACACTGAAGCTTTCTTT
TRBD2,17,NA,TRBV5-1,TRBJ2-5,CASSLEVGTRSGETQYF,TGCGCCAGCAGCTTGGAAGTCGGGACTAGAAGCGGGGAGACCCAGTACTTC
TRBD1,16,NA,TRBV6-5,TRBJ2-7,CASSFSDRVRSYEQYF,TGTGCCAGCAGTTTCTCGGACAGGGTCAGGTCCTACGAGCAGTACTTC
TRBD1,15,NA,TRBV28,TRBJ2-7,CASSKTGGAIHEQYF,TGTGCCAGCAGCAAAACAGGGGGCGCAATCCACGAGCAGTACTTC
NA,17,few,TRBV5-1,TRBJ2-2,CASSLGRGQANTGELFF,TGCGCCAGCAGCTTGGGGAGGGGGCAAGCGAACACCGGGGAGCTGTTTTTT
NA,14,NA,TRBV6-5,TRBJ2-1,CASRLDSSYNEQFF,TGTGCCAGCAGACTCGACAGCAGCTACAATGAGCAGTTCTTC
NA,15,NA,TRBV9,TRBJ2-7,CASSVGGSGSYEQYF,TGTGCCAGCAGCGTAGGAGGGAGCGGGTCCTACGAGCAGTACTTC
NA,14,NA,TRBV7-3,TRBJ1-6,CASSLGLPNSPLHF,TGTGCCAGCAGCTTAGGCCTCCCTAATTCACCCCTCCACTTT
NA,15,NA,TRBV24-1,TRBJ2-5,CATSDSSGIGETQYF,TGTGCCACCAGTGATTCCTCAGGGATCGGAGAGACCCAGTACTTC
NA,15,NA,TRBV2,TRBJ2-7,CASSEGRVAVYEQYF,TGTGCCAGCAGTGAGGGCAGGGTGGCGGTATACGAGCAGTACTTC
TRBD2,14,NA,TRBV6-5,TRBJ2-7,CASSSGSGSYEQYF,TGTGCCAGCAGTTCCGGAAGCGGGAGCTACGAGCAGTACTTC